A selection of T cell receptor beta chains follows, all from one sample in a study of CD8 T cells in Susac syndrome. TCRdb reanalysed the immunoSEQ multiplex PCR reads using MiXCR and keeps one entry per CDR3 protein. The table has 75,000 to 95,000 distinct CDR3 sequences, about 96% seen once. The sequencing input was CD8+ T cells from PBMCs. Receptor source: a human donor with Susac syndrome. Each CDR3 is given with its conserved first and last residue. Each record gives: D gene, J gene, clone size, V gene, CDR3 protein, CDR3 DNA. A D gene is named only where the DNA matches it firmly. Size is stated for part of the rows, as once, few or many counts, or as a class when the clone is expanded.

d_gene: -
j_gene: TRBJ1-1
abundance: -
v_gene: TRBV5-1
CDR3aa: CASSLWPRASTEAFF
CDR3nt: TGCGCCAGCAGCTTATGGCCCAGGGCGAGCACTGAAGCTTTCTTT

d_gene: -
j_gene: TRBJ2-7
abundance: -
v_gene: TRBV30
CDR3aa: CAWSVHLVRGEQYF
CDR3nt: TGTGCCTGGAGTGTACATTTGGTTCGGGGCGAGCAGTACTTC

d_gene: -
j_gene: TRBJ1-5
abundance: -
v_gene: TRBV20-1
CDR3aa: CSARDEAGIGRQPQHF
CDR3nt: TGCAGTGCTAGAGATGAGGCGGGGATAGGCAGACAGCCCCAGCATTTT

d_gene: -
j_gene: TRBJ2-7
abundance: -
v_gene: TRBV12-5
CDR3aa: CASGPSLSPHEQYF
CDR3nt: TGTGCTAGTGGTCCCTCCCTATCCCCCCACGAGCAGTACTTC

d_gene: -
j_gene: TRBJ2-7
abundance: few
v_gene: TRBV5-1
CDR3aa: CASSPGLGSSYEQYF
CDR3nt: TGCGCCAGCAGCCCCGGTTTAGGGAGCTCCTACGAGCAGTACTTC

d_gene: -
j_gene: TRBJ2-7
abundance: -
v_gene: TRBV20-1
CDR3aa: CSATARDLSYEQYF
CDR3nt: TGCAGTGCTACTGCCCGGGACTTGTCCTACGAGCAGTACTTC

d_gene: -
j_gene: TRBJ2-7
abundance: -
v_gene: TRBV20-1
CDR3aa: CSATLPVGEQYF
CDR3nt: TGCAGTGCGACACTTCCAGTAGGGGAGCAGTACTTC

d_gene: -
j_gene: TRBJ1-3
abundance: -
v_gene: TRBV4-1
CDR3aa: CASSQGGRGRNSGNTIYF
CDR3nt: TGCGCCAGCAGCCAAGGGGGGCGTGGACGGAACTCTGGAAACACCATATATTTT

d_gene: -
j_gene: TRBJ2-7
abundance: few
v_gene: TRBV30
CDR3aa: CAWSSQGYEQYF
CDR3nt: TGTGCCTGGAGTTCTCAGGGCTACGAGCAGTACTTC

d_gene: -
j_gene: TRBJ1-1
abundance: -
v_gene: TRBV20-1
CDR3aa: CSARVNSVEAFF
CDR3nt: TGCAGTGCTAGAGTGAACTCTGTGGAGGCTTTCTTT

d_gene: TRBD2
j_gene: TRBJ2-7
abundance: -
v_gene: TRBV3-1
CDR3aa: CASSQSGLAPYSYEQYF
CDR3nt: TGTGCCAGCAGCCAATCCGGACTAGCGCCGTACTCCTACGAGCAGTACTTC

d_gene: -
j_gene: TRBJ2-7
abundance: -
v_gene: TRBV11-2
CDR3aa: CASSLDRPLLEQYF
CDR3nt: TGTGCCAGCAGCTTAGACCGGCCGCTACTCGAGCAGTACTTC

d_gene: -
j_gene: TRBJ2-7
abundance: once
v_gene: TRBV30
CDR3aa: CAWSEQGGLDEQYF
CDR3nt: TGTGCCTGGAGCGAACAGGGAGGGTTGGACGAGCAGTACTTC

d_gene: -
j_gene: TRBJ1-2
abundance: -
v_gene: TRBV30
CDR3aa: CAWRFPGKVYGYTF
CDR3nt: TGTGCCTGGAGGTTCCCAGGGAAAGTGTATGGCTACACCTTC

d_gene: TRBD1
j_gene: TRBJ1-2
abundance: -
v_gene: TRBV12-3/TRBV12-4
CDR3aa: CASSAGTGGGYTF
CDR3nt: TGTGCCAGCAGCGCCGGGACAGGGGGTGGCTACACCTTC

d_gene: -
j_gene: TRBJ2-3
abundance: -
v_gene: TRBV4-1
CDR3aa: CASSQLFGGRNTQYF
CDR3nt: TGCGCCAGCAGCCAGTTATTCGGGGGGCGTAATACGCAGTATTTT

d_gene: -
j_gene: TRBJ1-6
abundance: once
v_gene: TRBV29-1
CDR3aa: CSVGLGRNSPLHF
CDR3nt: TGCAGCGTTGGACTTGGCCGAAATTCACCCCTCCACTTT

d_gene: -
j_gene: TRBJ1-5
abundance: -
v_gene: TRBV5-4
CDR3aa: CASSPNSNQPQHF
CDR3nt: TGTGCCAGCAGCCCAAATAGCAATCAGCCCCAGCATTTT

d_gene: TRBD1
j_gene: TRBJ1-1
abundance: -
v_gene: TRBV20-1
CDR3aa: CSAQGTGQSEAFF
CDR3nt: TGCAGTGCCCAGGGGACAGGGCAATCTGAAGCTTTCTTT

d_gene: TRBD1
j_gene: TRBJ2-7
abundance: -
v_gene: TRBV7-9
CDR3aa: CASSQTGGARSYEQYF
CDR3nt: TGTGCCAGCAGTCAGACAGGGGGCGCACGATCCTACGAGCAGTACTTC

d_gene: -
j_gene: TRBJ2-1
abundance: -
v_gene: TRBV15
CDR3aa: CATSRDDVDEQFF
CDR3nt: TGTGCCACCAGCAGAGACGATGTGGATGAGCAGTTCTTC

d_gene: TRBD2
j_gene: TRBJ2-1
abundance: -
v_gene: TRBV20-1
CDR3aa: CSAWLSGDYNEQFF
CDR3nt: TGCAGTGCTTGGCTTAGCGGGGACTACAATGAGCAGTTCTTC